This is a list of T cell receptor beta chains from one sample in a study of CD4 T cells in relation to SARS-CoV-2 and coronaviruses. This table comes from immunoSEQ multiplex PCR, and its TCRdb copy is limited to in-frame clones, with some not included. Altogether around 22,000 clones are present, around 72% being singletons, with the ten largest covering 9% to 15%. These receptors' targets are unknown. Sequencing was done on a sample of CD4+ T cells from PBMCs, cultured in vitro. These TCRs come from a human donor in good health. The CDR3 runs from the conserved cysteine through the conserved F or W. Each record gives: J gene, clone size, D gene, V gene, CDR3 DNA, CDR3 protein. The D gene is left open where the match is weak. Not every row has a clone size; where given, it reads once, few, many or a size class.

j_call: TRBJ2-1
clone_size: .
d_call: TRBD2
v_call: TRBV6-6
cdr3_nt: TGTGCCAGCAGAACTAGCGGGGGGCCCAATGAGCAGTTCTTC
cdr3_aa: CASRTSGGPNEQFF

j_call: TRBJ2-6
clone_size: .
d_call: TRBD1
v_call: TRBV19
cdr3_nt: TGTGCCAGTAGTACCTGGGGACAGGGGGGTTTTGGGGCCAACGTCCTGACTTTC
cdr3_aa: CASSTWGQGGFGANVLTF

j_call: TRBJ2-7
clone_size: few
d_call: .
v_call: TRBV30
cdr3_nt: TGTGCCTGGAGTGTCGGGGGATCTACCCACGAGCAGTACTTC
cdr3_aa: CAWSVGGSTHEQYF

j_call: TRBJ2-3
clone_size: few
d_call: TRBD2
v_call: TRBV7-9
cdr3_nt: TGTGCCAGCCAGAGCGGCGGGAGCTCGAATACGCAGTATTTT
cdr3_aa: CASQSGGSSNTQYF

j_call: TRBJ2-1
clone_size: .
d_call: TRBD2
v_call: TRBV10-3
cdr3_nt: TGTGCCATCAGCCTAACGGCGGGACTAGCGGGCACGAATAAACTCAATGAGCAGTTCTTC
cdr3_aa: CAISLTAGLAGTNKLNEQFF

j_call: TRBJ2-2
clone_size: few
d_call: .
v_call: TRBV6-4
cdr3_nt: TGTGCCAGCAAACCTTCAGGGGACACCGGGGAGCTGTTTTTT
cdr3_aa: CASKPSGDTGELFF

j_call: TRBJ2-5
clone_size: .
d_call: .
v_call: TRBV24-1
cdr3_nt: TGTGCCACCAGTGGTCCAGGGGCCGGGACCCAGTACTTC
cdr3_aa: CATSGPGAGTQYF

j_call: TRBJ1-5
clone_size: .
d_call: TRBD1
v_call: TRBV5-1
cdr3_nt: TGCGCCAGCAGCCCCGGACAGGGCAATCAGCCCCAGCATTTT
cdr3_aa: CASSPGQGNQPQHF

j_call: TRBJ2-1
clone_size: .
d_call: .
v_call: TRBV11-1
cdr3_nt: TGTGCCAGCAGATCAGGGGCGATTATCGACAATGAGCAGTTCTTC
cdr3_aa: CASRSGAIIDNEQFF

j_call: TRBJ1-1
clone_size: few
d_call: .
v_call: TRBV3-1/TRBV3-2
cdr3_nt: TGTGCCAGCAGCCAAGTGATCGGAGAAGCTTTCTTT
cdr3_aa: CASSQVIGEAFF

j_call: TRBJ1-1
clone_size: .
d_call: .
v_call: TRBV5-1
cdr3_nt: TGCGCCAGCAGCACCCACAGGGATGCGGACACTGAAGCTTTCTTT
cdr3_aa: CASSTHRDADTEAFF

j_call: TRBJ2-7
clone_size: .
d_call: .
v_call: TRBV12-5
cdr3_nt: TGTGCTAGTGGTTTGGCGCCCCGAGGCAGGACCATAGAGCAGTACTTC
cdr3_aa: CASGLAPRGRTIEQYF

j_call: TRBJ1-3
clone_size: .
d_call: .
v_call: TRBV15
cdr3_nt: TGTGCCACCAGCAGAGATCGGGCGGGTCTTGGAAACACCATATATTTT
cdr3_aa: CATSRDRAGLGNTIYF

j_call: TRBJ2-5
clone_size: .
d_call: .
v_call: TRBV6-5
cdr3_nt: TGTGCCAGCAGTCCAACCGGAAACCAAGAGACCCAGTACTTC
cdr3_aa: CASSPTGNQETQYF

j_call: TRBJ2-2
clone_size: .
d_call: .
v_call: TRBV11-3
cdr3_nt: TGTGCCAGCAGCGCCCGGGTGGGGGAGCTGTTTTTT
cdr3_aa: CASSARVGELFF

j_call: TRBJ1-3
clone_size: .
d_call: TRBD1
v_call: TRBV5-1
cdr3_nt: TGCGCCAGCAGCTTTCTCGGACAGGGGGGTCAAAACACCATATATTTT
cdr3_aa: CASSFLGQGGQNTIYF

j_call: TRBJ1-2
clone_size: .
d_call: .
v_call: TRBV4-1
cdr3_nt: TGCGCCAGCAGCCAAGATTGGTCCGCAGAAGCTAACTATGGCTACACCTTC
cdr3_aa: CASSQDWSAEANYGYTF

j_call: TRBJ1-1
clone_size: .
d_call: .
v_call: TRBV15
cdr3_nt: TGTGCCACCAGTGTTCCGCGGAGTCCTACTGAAGCTTTCTTT
cdr3_aa: CATSVPRSPTEAFF

j_call: TRBJ1-2
clone_size: .
d_call: .
v_call: TRBV19
cdr3_nt: TGTGCCAGTAGTATAGATCCGGGCTATGGCTACACCTTC
cdr3_aa: CASSIDPGYGYTF

j_call: TRBJ1-2
clone_size: few
d_call: .
v_call: TRBV5-4
cdr3_nt: TGTGCCAGCAGCTTGGCAACAGGTCGGGACTATGGCTACACCTTC
cdr3_aa: CASSLATGRDYGYTF

j_call: TRBJ1-3
clone_size: .
d_call: .
v_call: TRBV24-1
cdr3_nt: TGTGCCACCAGGGATTCTGGAAACACCATATATTTT
cdr3_aa: CATRDSGNTIYF

j_call: TRBJ2-5
clone_size: .
d_call: .
v_call: TRBV28
cdr3_nt: TGTGCCAGCACCGGTCCGGAGACCCAGTACTTC
cdr3_aa: CASTGPETQYF

j_call: TRBJ1-1
clone_size: .
d_call: .
v_call: TRBV7-9
cdr3_nt: TGTGCCAGCAGCCGCCGCGGTGGGGCGAACACTGAAGCTTTCTTT
cdr3_aa: CASSRRGGANTEAFF

j_call: TRBJ2-7
clone_size: few
d_call: .
v_call: TRBV7-3
cdr3_nt: TGTGCCAGCGGGGCTTCTCGCTACGAGCAGTACTTC
cdr3_aa: CASGASRYEQYF